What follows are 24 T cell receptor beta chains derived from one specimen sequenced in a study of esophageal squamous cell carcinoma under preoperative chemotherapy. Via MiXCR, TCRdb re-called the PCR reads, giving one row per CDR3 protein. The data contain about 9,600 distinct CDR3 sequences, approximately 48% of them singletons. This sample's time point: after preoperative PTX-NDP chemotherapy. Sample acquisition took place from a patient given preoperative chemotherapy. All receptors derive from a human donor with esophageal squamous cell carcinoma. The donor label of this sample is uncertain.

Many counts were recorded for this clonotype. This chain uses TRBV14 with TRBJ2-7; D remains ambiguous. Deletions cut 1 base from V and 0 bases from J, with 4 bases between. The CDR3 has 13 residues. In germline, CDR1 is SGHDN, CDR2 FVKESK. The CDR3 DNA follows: TGTGCCAGCAGCCAAGTTCTCTCCTACGAGCAGTACTTC. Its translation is CASSQVLSYEQYF.

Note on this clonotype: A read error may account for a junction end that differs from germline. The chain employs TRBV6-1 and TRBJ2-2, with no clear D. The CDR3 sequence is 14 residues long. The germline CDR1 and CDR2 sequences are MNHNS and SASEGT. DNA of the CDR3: TGTGCGAGCAGTCAGGCTGTGAGCACAGATGAGCTGTTTTTT. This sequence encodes CASSQAVSTDELFF.

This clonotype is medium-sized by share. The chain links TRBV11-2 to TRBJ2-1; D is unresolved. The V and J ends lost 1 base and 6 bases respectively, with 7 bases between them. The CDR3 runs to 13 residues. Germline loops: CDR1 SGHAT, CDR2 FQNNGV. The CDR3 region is CASSLGVLNEQFF. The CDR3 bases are TGTGCCAGCAGCTTAGGGGTTCTCAATGAGCAGTTCTTC.

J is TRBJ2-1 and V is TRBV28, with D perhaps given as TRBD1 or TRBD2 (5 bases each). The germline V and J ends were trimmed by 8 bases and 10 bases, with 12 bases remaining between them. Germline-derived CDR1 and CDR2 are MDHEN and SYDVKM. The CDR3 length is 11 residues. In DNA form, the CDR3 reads TGTGCCAGCGGATGGGGGTTCGAGCAGTTCTTC. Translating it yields CASGWGFEQFF.

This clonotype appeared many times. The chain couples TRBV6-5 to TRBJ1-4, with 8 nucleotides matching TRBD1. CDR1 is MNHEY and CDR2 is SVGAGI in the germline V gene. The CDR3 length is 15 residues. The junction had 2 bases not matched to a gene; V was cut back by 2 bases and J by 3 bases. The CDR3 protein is CASSYTTGANEKLFF. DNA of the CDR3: TGTGCCAGCAGTTACACGACAGGGGCTAATGAAAAACTGTTTTTT.

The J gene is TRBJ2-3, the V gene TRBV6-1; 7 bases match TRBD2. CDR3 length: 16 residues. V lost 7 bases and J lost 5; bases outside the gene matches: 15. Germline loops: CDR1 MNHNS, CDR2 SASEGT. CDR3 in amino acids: CASTRRAGPGGDTQYF. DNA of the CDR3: TGTGCCAGCACCCGCAGGGCGGGCCCGGGAGGAGATACGCAGTATTTT.

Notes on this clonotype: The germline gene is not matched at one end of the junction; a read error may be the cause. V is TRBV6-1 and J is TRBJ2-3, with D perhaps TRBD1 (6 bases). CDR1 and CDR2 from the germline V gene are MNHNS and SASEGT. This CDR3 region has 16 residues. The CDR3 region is CASTLVPGHGADTQNF. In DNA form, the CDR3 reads TGTGCCAGCACCCTTGTTCCGGGACATGGGGCAGACACGCAGAATTTC.

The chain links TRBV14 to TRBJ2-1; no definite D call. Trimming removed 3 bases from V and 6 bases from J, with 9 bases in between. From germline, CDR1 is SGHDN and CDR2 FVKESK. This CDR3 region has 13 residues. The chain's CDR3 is CASSQIHSNEQFF. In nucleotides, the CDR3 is TGTGCCAGCAGCCAGATACACTCCAATGAGCAGTTCTTC.

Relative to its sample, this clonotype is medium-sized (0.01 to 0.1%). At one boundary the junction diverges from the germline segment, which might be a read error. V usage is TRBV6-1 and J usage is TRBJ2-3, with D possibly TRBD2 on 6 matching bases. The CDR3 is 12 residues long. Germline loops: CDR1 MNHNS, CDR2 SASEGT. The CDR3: CASSEQLGGSVF. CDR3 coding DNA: TGTGCCAGCAGTGAACAACTTGGGGGGTCCGTTTTT.

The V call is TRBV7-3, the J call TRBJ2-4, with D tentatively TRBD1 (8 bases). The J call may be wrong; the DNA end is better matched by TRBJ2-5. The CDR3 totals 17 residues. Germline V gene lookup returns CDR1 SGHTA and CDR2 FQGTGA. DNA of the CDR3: TGTGCCTTACAGGGGGGGGGAGGGGGGGGAGCCAAAGAGACCCAGTACTTC. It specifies CALQGGGGGGAKETQYF.

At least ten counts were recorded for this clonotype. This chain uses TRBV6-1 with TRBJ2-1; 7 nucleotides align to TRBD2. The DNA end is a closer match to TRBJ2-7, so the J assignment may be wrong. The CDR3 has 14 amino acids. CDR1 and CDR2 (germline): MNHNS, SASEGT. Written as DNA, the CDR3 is TGTGCCGGCCAGAATGGGGCGGGAGTCCACGAGCAGTACTTC. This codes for CAGQNGAGVHEQYF.

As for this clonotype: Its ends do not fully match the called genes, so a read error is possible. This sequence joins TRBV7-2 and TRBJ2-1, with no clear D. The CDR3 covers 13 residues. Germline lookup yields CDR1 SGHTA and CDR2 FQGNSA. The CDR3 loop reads CASSLVLDNEQFF. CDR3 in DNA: TGTGCCAGCAGTTTAGTGTTGGACAATGAGCAGTTCTTC.

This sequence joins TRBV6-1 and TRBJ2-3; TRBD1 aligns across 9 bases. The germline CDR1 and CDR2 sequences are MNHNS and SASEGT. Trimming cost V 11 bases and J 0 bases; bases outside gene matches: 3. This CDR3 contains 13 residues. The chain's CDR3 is CARQGGSTDTQYF. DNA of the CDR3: TGTGCCCGACAGGGGGGGAGCACAGATACGCAGTATTTT.

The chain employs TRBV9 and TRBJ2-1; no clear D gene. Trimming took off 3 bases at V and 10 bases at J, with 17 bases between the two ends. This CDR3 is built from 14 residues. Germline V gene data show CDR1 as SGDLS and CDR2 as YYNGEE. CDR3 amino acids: CASSAGYGGLEQFF. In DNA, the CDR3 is TGTGCCAGCAGCGCCGGATACGGCGGTCTCGAGCAGTTCTTC.

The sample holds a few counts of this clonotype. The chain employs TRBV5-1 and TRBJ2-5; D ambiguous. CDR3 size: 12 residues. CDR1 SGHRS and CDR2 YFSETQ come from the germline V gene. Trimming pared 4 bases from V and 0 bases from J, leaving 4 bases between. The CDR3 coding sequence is TGCGCCAGCAGCGCGGACCAAGAGACCCAGTACTTC. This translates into CASSADQETQYF.

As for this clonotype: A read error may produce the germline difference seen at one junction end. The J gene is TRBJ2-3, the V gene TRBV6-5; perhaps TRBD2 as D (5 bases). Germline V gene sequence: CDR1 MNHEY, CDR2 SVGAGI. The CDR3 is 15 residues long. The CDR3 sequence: CASSLRVRATDTQYF. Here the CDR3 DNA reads TGTGCCAGCAGTTTGAGGGTGCGGGCCACAGACACGCAGTATTTC.

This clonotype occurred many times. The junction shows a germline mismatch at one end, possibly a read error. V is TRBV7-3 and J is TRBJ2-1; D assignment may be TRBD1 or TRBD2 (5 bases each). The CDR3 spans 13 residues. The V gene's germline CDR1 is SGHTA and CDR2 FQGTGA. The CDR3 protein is CASSPGTYHEQFF. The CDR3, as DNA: TGTGCCAGCAGCCCAGGGACCTACCATGAGCAGTTCTTC.

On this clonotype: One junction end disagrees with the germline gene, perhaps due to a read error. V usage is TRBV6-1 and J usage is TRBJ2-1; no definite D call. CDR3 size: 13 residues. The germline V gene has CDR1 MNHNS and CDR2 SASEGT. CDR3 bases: TGTGCCAGCAAGGCTGTGAGCACAGATGAGCAGTTCTTT. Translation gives CASKAVSTDEQFF.

The CDR3 spells CASRKPGQGHNEQFF. CDR3 DNA: TGTGCCAGTCGTAAACCGGGACAGGGGCACAATGAGCAGTTCTTC. The rearrangement links TRBV6-1 to TRBJ2-1, with 10 positions matching TRBD1. The germline V gene has CDR1 MNHNS and CDR2 SASEGT. Trimming cost V 9 bases and J 5 bases; bases outside gene matches: 10. The CDR3 sequence is 15 residues long.

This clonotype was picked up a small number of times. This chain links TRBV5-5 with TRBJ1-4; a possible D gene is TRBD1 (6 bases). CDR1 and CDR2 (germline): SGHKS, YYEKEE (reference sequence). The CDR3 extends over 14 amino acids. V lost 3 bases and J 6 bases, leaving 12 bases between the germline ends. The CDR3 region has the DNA TGTGCCAGCAGCTCACAGGGAAGTGATGAAAAACTGTTTTTT. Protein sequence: CASSSQGSDEKLFF. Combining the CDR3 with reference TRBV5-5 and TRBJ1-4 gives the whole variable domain DAGVTQSPTHLIKTRGQQVTLRCSPISGHKSVSWYQQVLGQGPQFIFQYYEKEERGRGNFPDRFSARQFPNYSSELNVNALLLGDSALYLCASSSQGSDEKLFFGSGTQLSVL.

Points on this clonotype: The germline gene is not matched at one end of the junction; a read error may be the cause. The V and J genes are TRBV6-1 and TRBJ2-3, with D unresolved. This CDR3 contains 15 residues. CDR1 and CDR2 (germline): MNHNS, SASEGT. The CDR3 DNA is TGTGCCAGCAGTGAAGCGCCAGGTCCCCCCAAAGAGCAGTACTTT. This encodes CASSEAPGPPKEQYF.

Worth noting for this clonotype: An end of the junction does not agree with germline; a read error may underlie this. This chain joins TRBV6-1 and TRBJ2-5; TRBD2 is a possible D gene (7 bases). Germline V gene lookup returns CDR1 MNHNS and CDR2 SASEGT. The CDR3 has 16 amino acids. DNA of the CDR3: TGTGCCAGCACCGTTTTTGGGGGACGGGGGGCAGAGACGCAGTACTTT. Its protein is CASTVFGGRGAETQYF.

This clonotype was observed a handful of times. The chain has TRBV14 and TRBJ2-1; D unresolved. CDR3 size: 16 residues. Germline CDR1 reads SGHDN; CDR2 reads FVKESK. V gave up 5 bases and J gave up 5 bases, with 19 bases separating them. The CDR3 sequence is CASSLGSLFTHNEQFF. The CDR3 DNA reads TGTGCCAGCAGCTTGGGGTCCCTCTTTACCCACAATGAGCAGTTCTTC.

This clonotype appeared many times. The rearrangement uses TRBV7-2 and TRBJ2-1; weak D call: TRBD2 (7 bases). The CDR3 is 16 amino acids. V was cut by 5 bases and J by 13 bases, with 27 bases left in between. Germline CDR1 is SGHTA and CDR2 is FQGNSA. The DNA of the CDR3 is TGTGCCAGCAGCCATCAGACAGGCAACAGCGGGGAGACCCAGTTCTTC. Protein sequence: CASSHQTGNSGETQFF.